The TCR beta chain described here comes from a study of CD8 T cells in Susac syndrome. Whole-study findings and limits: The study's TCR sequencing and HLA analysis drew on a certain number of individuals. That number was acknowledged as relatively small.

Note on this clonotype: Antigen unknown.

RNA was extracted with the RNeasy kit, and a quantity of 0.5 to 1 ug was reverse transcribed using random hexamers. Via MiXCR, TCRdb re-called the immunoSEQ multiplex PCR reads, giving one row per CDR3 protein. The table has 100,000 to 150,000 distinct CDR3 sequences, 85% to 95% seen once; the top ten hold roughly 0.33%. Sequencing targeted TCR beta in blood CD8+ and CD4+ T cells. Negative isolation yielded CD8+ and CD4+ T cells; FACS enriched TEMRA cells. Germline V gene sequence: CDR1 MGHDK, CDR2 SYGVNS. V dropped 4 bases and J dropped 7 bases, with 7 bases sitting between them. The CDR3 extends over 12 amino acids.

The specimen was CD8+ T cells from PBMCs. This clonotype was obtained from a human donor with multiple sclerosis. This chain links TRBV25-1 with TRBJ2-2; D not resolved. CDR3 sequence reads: CASSARIGELFF. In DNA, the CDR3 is TGTGCCAGCAGTGCTCGCATCGGGGAGCTGTTTTTT.